This T cell receptor beta chain was recovered during a study of blood T cell repertoires in COVID-19. Looking at the study overall: Italy, Spain and the United States were the sources of the convalescent and acute COVID-19 samples. Nucleic acid was either cDNA or gDNA, and it came from T cells, B-cell-depleted T cells, or PBMCs.

This CDR3 has 16 residues. The germline V gene has CDR1 KGHDR and CDR2 SFDVKD. Trimming took 4 bases from V and 7 from J; bases not matched to a gene: 11. In the source study's methods: Researchers report that nucleated cell counts were estimated from reference gene primer amplification. Libraries were prepared by immunoSEQ multiplex PCR; TCRdb keeps only in-frame clonotypes and omits some of them. That table gives V, J and clone size, and the DNA gave D and trimming. This sample carries some 30,000 clones, more than 65% of them seen once, and the ten largest clones take roughly 14%. Sequenced input: peripheral blood. V is TRBV24-1 and J is TRBJ2-3, with 9 bases identical to TRBD2. This receptor was taken from a human donor in a cohort sampled during active COVID-19. The chain's CDR3 is CATSDLAGTFENTQYF. CDR3 bases: TGTGCCACCAGTGACCTAGCGGGGACCTTCGAGAATACGCAGTATTTT.